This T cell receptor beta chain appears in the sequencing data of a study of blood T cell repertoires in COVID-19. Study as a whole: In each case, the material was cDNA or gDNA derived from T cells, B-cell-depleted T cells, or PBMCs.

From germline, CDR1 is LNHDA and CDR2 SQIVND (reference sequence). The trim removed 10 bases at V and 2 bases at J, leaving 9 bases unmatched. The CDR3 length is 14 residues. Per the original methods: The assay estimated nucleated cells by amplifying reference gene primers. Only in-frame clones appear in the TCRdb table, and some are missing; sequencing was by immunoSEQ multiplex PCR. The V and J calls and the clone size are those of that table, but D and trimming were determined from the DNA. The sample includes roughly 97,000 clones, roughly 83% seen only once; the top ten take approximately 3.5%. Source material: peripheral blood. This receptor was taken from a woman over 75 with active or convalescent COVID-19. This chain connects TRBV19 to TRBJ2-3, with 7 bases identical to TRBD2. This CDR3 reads CATGPGGNTDTQYF. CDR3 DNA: TGTGCCACCGGTCCGGGGGGAAACACAGATACGCAGTATTTT. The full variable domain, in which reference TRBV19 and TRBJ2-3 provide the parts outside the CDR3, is DGGITQSPKYLFRKEGQNVTLSCEQNLNHDAMYWYRQDPGQGLRLIYYSQIVNDFQKGDIAEGYSVSREKKESFPLTVTSAQKNPTAFYLCATGPGGNTDTQYFGPGTRLTVL.